The sequence of this T cell receptor (beta chain) was determined in a study of T cell changes during pregnancy in multiple sclerosis. In its sample, this clone was seen a few times. Data came from immunoSEQ multiplex PCR; TCRdb stores just in-frame clones and leaves some out. Counted here are 65,000 to 75,000 clones, roughly 89% occurring once; the ten biggest clones make up 3% to 4%. The CDR3 is 15 residues long. CDR1 and CDR2 (germline): SGHDT, YYEEEE. V was pared by 0 bases and J by 8 bases, with 5 bases of the junction left unmatched. This sample comprised peripheral blood, obtained after pregnancy. This TCR derives from a female donor in good health, enrolled as a control in a pregnancy study. The chain employs TRBV5-6 and TRBJ2-1, with TRBD2 identical over 10 bases. The CDR3 DNA reads as TGTGCCAGCAGCTTGGGGACTAGCGGAGCCGATGAGCAGTTCTTC. Translating it yields CASSLGTSGADEQFF.